The rows below give T cell receptor beta chains drawn from one sample of a study of shared clonotypes between healthy human individuals. Clones were read by immunoSEQ multiplex PCR, and TCRdb kept only the in-frame ones, dropping some. The data hold about 2 million clones, with about 94% observed a single time. What was sequenced was naive CD8+ T cells sorted from blood. These receptors all stem from a young man in good health. Both conserved end residues are part of each CDR3. D genes are given only for firm matches.

v_gene	len	d_gene	j_gene	CDR3nt	CDR3aa
TRBV4-1	15	TRBD1	TRBJ2-7	TGCGCCAGCAGCCAAGATAGGACAGGGACCTACGAGCAGTACTTC	CASSQDRTGTYEQYF
TRBV27	13	-	TRBJ2-1	TGTGCCAGCAGTTTAACCACGAACAATGAGCAGTTCTTC	CASSLTTNNEQFF
TRBV27	13	-	TRBJ1-2	TGTGCCACCCGGGACCTCGGGAACTATGGCTACACCTTC	CATRDLGNYGYTF
TRBV14	15	TRBD1	TRBJ1-4	TGTGCCAGCAGCCAGATCGGACAGGTTCGTGAAAAACTGTTTTTT	CASSQIGQVREKLFF
TRBV4-1	17	-	TRBJ2-1	TGCGCCAGCAGCCAAGGACTAGGGGAGACCCTCTACAATGAGCAGTTCTTC	CASSQGLGETLYNEQFF
TRBV4-1	17	TRBD1	TRBJ2-7	TGCGCCAGCAGCCAAGAGGGACAGGGAAATCCCGCCTACGAGCAGTACTTC	CASSQEGQGNPAYEQYF
TRBV14	17	-	TRBJ1-1	TGTGCCAGCAGCCAAGATATCCACAGGTACGAAAGCACTGAAGCTTTCTTT	CASSQDIHRYESTEAFF
TRBV27	19	-	TRBJ1-2	TGTGCCAGCAGTTTATCACTCACACAGGGTTTGGGGCGAGACTATGGCTACACCTTC	CASSLSLTQGLGRDYGYTF
TRBV5-1	15	-	TRBJ2-3	TGCGCCAGCACCCCAGGATTTTTGGCCACAGATACGCAGTATTTT	CASTPGFLATDTQYF
TRBV30	17	TRBD1	TRBJ1-2	TGTGCCTGGAGGGCGGAGGACAGGGACCCTATGGACTATGGCTACACCTTC	CAWRAEDRDPMDYGYTF
TRBV4-1	15	TRBD2	TRBJ2-7	TGCGCCAGCAGCGCCGCCGGGACTACCACCTACGAGCAGTACTTC	CASSAAGTTTYEQYF
TRBV28	16	-	TRBJ2-1	TGTGCCAGCAGTTCGAAGTGGACGGGGAATATACATGAGCAGTTCTTC	CASSSKWTGNIHEQFF
TRBV10-2	11	-	TRBJ2-5	TGCGCCAGCAGTGGCGGGGAGACCCAGTACTTC	CASSGGETQYF
TRBV6-5	11	-	TRBJ1-6	TGTGCCAGCAGTGGTGGTTCACCCCTCCACTTT	CASSGGSPLHF
TRBV2	14	-	TRBJ2-1	TGTGCCAGCAGTGCCGGGCACTCCTACAATGAGCAGTTCTTC	CASSAGHSYNEQFF
TRBV2	17	-	TRBJ2-2	TGTGCCAGCAGAAAAGCCGCGGGACAGATGAACACCGGGGAGCTGTTTTTT	CASRKAAGQMNTGELFF
TRBV4-1	15	-	TRBJ1-1	TGCGCCAGCAGCCAAGCGGGCTTGACAGCCACTGAAGCTTTCTTT	CASSQAGLTATEAFF
TRBV5-1	13	-	TRBJ2-7	TGCGCCAGCACCTGGGACGGCTCCTACGAGCAGTACTTC	CASTWDGSYEQYF
TRBV5-4	16	-	TRBJ2-2	TGTGCCAGCAGCCCCTGGGACGGACTTAACACCGGGGAGCTGTTTTTT	CASSPWDGLNTGELFF